This TCR beta chain is drawn from a study of T cells in Graves' hyperthyroidism and ophthalmopathy. In this sample, this clonotype turned up many times. Its cognate antigen is unknown. V was pared by 5 bases and J by 0 bases, with 20 bases between. The CDR3 covers 18 residues. Study-wide findings and caveats: Model-based prediction identified ophthalmopathy a median approximately 6 months prior to its onset.

Amplification of TCR beta CDR3 regions used RNA as the template. When the TCR CDR3 underwent first-round RT-PCR, the HTBI primer set was used. TCRdb reprocessed the multiplex PCR reads via MiXCR and lists one record per CDR3 protein. The repertoire holds about 580,000 distinct CDR3 sequences, with roughly 13% as singletons. Input material: blood. This sequence originates from a woman under 40 with Graves' hyperthyroidism that later progressed to Graves' ophthalmopathy. The gene calls are TRBV12-3 or TRBV12-4 and TRBJ1-3, with a possible D match to TRBD1 (6 bases). In DNA, the CDR3 is TGTGCCAGCAGTCCTACAAAGGACAGATCAATCTCTGGAAACACCATATATTTT. Translating gives CASSPTKDRSISGNTIYF.